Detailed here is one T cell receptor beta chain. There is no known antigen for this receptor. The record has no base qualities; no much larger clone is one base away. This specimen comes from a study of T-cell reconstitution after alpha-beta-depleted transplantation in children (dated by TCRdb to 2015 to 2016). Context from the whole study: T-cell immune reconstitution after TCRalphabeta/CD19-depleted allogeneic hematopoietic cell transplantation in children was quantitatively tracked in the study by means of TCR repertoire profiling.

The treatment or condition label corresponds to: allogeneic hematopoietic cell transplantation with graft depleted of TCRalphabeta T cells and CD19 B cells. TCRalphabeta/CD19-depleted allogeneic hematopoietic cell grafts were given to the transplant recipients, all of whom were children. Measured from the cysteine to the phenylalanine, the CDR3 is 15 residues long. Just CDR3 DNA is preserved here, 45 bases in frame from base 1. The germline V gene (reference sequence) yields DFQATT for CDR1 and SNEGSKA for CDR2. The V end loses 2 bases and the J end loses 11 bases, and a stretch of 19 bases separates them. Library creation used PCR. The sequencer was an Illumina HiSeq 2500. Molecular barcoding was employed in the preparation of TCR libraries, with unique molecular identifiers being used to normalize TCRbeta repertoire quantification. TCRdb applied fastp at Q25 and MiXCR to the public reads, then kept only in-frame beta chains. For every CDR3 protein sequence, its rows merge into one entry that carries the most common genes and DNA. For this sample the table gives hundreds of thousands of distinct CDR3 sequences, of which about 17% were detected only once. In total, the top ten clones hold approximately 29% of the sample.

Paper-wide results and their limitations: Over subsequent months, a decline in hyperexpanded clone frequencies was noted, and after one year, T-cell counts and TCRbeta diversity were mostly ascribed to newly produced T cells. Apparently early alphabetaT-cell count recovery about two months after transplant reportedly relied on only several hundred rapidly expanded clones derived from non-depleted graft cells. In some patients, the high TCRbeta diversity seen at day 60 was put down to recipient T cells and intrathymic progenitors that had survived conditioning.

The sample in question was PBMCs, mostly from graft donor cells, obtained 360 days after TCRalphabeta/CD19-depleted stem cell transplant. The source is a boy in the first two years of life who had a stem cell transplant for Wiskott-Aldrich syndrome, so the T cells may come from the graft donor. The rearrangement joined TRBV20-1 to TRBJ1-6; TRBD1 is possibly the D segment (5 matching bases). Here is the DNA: TGCAGTGCTAGATCCCGTGGGGCTGTTATGACACCCCTCCACTTT. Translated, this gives CSARSRGAVMTPLHF.